Sequencing of this TCR beta chain was carried out in a study of blood T cell repertoires in COVID-19. Across the study: Researchers got acute and convalescent COVID-19 samples from the United States, Italy and Spain. T cells, B-cell-depleted T cells, or PBMCs supplied cDNA or gDNA.

The V end was cut by 6 bases, the J end by 8 bases, with 16 bases between. The CDR3 covers 13 residues. The germline gives CDR1 MGHDK, CDR2 SYGVNS. In the authors' workflow: Estimated nucleated cell counts came from reference gene primer amplification. TCRdb's copy holds only in-frame clones and misses some; the assay was immunoSEQ multiplex PCR. V and J calls and clone size are copied from that table; D and trimming were computed from the DNA. The top ten hold roughly 8% of the sample, which has approximately 220,000 clones, about 84% seen once. The rearrangement joins TRBV25-1 to TRBJ1-1; a possible D gene is TRBD1 (6 bases). The sequencing input was peripheral blood. The origin of this receptor is a woman at least 80 years old with acute or convalescent COVID-19. The CDR3: CASSVQGTSEAFF. CDR3 sequence (DNA): TGTGCCAGCAGCGTACAAGGGACATCCGAAGCTTTCTTT. The full variable domain, in which reference TRBV25-1 and TRBJ1-1 provide the parts outside the CDR3, is EADIYQTPRYLVIGTGKKITLECSQTMGHDKMYWYQQDPGMELHLIHYSYGVNSTEKGDLSSESTVSRIRTEHFPLTLESARPSHTSQYLCASSVQGTSEAFFGQGTRLTVV.